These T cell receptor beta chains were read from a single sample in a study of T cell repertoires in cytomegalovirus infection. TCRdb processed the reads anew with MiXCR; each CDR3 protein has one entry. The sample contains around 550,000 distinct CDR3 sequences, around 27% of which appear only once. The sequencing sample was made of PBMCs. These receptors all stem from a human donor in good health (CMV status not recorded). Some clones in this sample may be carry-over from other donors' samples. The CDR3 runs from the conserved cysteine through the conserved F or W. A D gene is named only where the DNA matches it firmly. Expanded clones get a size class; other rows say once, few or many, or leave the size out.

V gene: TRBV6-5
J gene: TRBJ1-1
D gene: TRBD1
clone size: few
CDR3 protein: CASRRRGGQGNAEAFF
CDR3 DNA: TGTGCCAGCCGACGGCGGGGGGGACAGGGGAACGCTGAAGCTTTCTTT

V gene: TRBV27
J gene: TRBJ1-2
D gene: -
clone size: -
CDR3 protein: CASSGSTANYGYTF
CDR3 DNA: TGTGCCAGCAGTGGGAGCACAGCTAACTATGGCTACACCTTC

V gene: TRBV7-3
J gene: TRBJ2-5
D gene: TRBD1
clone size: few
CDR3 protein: CASSLFPGQGGETQYF
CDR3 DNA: TGTGCCAGCAGCTTATTCCCGGGACAGGGTGGCGAGACCCAGTACTTC

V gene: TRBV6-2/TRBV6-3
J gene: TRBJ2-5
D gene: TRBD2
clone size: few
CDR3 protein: CASSYWEVAGVQETQYF
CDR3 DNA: TGTGCCAGCAGTTACTGGGAGGTAGCGGGAGTACAAGAGACCCAGTACTTC

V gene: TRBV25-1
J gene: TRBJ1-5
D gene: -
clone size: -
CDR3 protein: CASAGQYSNQPQHF
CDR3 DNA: TGTGCCAGCGCAGGACAGTATAGCAATCAGCCCCAGCATTTT

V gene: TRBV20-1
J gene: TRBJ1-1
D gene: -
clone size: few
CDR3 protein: CSARNLGVTEAFF
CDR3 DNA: TGCAGTGCTAGGAACCTGGGGGTCACTGAAGCTTTCTTT

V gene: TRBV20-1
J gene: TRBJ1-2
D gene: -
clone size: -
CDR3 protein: CSAQQGPFGGYTF
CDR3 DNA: TGCAGTGCGCAACAAGGCCCCTTTGGGGGCTACACCTTC

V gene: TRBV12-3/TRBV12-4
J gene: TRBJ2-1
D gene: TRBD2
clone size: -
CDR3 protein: CASTLGLDLNEQFF
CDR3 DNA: TGTGCCAGCACCCTGGGACTAGACTTGAATGAGCAGTTCTTC

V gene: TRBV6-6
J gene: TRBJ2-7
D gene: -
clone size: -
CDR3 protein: CASSTRDFSYEQYF
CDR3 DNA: TGTGCCAGCAGTACCCGGGACTTCTCCTACGAGCAGTACTTC

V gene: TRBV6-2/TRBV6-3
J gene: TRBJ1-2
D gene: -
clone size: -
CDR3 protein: CASSQGSVGYTF
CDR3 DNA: TGTGCCAGCAGCCAAGGGTCAGTTGGCTACACCTTC

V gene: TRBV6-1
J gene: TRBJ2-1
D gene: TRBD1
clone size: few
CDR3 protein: CASRLGTGASYNEQFF
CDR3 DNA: TGTGCCAGCAGACTTGGGACAGGGGCAAGCTACAATGAGCAGTTCTTC

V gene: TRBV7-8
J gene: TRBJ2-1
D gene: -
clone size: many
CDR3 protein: CASSSRDEQFF
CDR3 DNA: TGTGCCAGCAGCTCCCGCGATGAGCAGTTCTTC

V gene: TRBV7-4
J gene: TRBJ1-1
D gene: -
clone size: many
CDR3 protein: CASSLAQMNTEAFF
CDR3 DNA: TGTGCCAGCAGCTTAGCACAGATGAACACTGAAGCTTTCTTT

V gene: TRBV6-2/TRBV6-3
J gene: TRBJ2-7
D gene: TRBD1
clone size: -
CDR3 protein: CASRTTGGITSEQYF
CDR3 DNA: TGTGCCAGCAGGACGACAGGGGGTATAACTTCCGAGCAGTACTTC

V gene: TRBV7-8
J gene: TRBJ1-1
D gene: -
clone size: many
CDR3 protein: CASSATPAGGVGTEAFF
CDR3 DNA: TGTGCCAGCAGCGCCACCCCCGCGGGAGGGGTTGGTACTGAAGCTTTCTTT

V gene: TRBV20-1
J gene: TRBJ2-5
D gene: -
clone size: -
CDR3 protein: CSADYWDRRETQYF
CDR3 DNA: TGCAGTGCTGACTACTGGGATCGGAGAGAGACCCAGTACTTC

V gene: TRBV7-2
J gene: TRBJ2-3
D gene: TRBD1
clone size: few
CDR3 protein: CASSLARTGSNTDTQYF
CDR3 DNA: TGTGCCAGCAGCTTAGCCCGGACAGGGAGCAACACAGATACGCAGTATTTT

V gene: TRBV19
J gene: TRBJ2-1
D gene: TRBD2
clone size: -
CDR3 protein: CASSKGLAGNEQFF
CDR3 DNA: TGTGCCAGTAGTAAAGGACTAGCGGGGAATGAGCAGTTCTTC

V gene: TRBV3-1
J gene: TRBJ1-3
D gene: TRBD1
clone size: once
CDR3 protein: CASSRLDRVFGNTIYF
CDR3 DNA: TGTGCCAGCAGCCGTCTTGACAGGGTATTTGGAAACACCATATATTTT

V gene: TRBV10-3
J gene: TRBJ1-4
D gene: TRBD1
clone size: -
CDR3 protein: CAINGQGRIF
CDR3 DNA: TGTGCCATCAACGGACAGGGCAGAATTTTT

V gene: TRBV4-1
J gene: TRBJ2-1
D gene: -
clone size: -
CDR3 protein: CASSQETRTSYEQFF
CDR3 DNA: TGCGCCAGCAGCCAAGAAACAAGGACCTCGTATGAGCAGTTCTTC

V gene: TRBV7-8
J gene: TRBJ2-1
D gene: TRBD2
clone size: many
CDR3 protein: CASSIGTSGSYNEQFF
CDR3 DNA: TGTGCCAGCAGCATTGGGACTAGCGGGAGCTACAATGAGCAGTTCTTC

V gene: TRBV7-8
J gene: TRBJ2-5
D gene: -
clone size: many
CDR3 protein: CASSSGGRDGETQYF
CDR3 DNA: TGTGCCAGCAGCTCAGGAGGGCGGGATGGAGAGACCCAGTACTTC

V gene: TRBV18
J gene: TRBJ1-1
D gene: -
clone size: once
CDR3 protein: CASSSQGIVSPNTEAFF
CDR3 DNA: TGTGCCAGCTCAAGCCAGGGGATTGTTTCCCCGAACACTGAAGCTTTCTTT

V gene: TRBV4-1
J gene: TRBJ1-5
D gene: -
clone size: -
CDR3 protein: CASSPIVNQPQHF
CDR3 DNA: TGCGCCAGCAGCCCGATCGTCAATCAGCCCCAGCATTTT

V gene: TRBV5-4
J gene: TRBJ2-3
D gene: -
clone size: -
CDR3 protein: CASSREGQSTQYF
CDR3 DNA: TGTGCCAGCAGCCGGGAAGGCCAATCGACGCAGTATTTT

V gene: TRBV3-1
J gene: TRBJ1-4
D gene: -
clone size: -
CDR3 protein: CACWIHEKLFF
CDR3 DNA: TGTGCCTGTTGGATTCATGAAAAACTGTTTTTT

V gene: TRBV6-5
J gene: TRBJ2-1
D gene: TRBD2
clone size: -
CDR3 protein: CASSYGAGVYNEQFF
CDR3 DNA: TGTGCCAGCAGTTACGGAGCGGGAGTTTACAATGAGCAGTTCTTC

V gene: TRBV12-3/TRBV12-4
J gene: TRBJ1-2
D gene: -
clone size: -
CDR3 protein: CASSFGQGRGYTF
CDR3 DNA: TGTGCCAGCAGTTTTGGTCAGGGCCGAGGCTACACCTTC

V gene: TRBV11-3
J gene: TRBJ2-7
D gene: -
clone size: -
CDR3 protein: CASSLEGQSYEQYF
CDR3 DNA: TGTGCCAGCAGCTTAGAAGGACAGTCCTACGAGCAGTACTTC

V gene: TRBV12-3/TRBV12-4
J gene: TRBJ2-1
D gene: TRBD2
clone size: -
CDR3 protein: CASSPRGGSRNEQFF
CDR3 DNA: TGTGCCAGCAGTCCACGGGGCGGGAGTCGGAATGAGCAGTTCTTC

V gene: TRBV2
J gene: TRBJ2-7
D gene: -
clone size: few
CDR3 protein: CASRDDSYEQYF
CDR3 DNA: TGTGCCAGCCGGGACGACTCCTACGAGCAGTACTTC

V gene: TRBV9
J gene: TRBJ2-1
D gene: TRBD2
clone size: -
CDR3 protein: CASSVGAGGHNEQFF
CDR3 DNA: TGTGCCAGCAGCGTAGGAGCGGGAGGGCACAATGAGCAGTTCTTC

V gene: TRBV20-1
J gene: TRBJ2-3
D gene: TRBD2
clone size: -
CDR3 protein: CSARSELLADTQYF
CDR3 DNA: TGCAGTGCTAGGTCGGAGCTACTAGCGGATACGCAGTATTTT

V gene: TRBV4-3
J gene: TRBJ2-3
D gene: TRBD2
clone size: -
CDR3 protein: CASSQTTSGSSDTQYF
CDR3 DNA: TGCGCCAGCAGCCAAACGACTAGCGGGAGTTCAGATACGCAGTATTTT

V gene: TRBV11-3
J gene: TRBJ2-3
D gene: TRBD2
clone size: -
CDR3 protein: CASSSGAGADTQYF
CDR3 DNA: TGTGCCAGCAGCTCCGGAGCGGGAGCGGATACGCAGTATTTT

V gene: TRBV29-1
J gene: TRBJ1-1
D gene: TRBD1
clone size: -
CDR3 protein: CSVDQGAWTEAFF
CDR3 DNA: TGCAGCGTGGATCAGGGGGCTTGGACTGAAGCTTTCTTT

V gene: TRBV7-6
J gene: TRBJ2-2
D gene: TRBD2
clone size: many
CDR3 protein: CASSPSAGGLPGELFF
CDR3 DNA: TGTGCCAGCAGTCCGTCCGCGGGAGGGTTACCCGGGGAGCTGTTTTTT

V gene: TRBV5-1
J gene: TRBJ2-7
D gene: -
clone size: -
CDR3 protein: CASSYTGASSYEQYF
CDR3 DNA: TGCGCCAGCAGCTACACCGGGGCAAGCTCCTACGAGCAGTACTTC

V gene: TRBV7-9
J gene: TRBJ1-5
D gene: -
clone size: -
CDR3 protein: CASSLDGSQPHHF
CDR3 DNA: TGTGCCAGCAGCCTAGACGGGAGCCAGCCCCACCATTTT

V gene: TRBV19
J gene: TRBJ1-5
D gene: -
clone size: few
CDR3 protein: CASTKTGMGQPQHF
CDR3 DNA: TGTGCCAGTACTAAGACTGGGATGGGTCAGCCCCAGCATTTT

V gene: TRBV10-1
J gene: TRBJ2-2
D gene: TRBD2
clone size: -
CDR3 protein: CASSAERDLTGELFF
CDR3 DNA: TGCGCCAGCAGTGCCGAGCGGGATCTCACCGGGGAGCTGTTTTTT

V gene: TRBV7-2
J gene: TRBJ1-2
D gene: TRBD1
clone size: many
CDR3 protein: CASSNRQGTYGYTF
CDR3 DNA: TGTGCCAGCAGCAACCGACAGGGAACCTATGGCTACACCTTC

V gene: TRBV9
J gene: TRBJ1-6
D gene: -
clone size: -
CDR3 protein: CASSVSPLGNSPLHF
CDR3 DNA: TGTGCCAGCAGCGTATCACCGCTCGGAAATTCACCCCTCCACTTT

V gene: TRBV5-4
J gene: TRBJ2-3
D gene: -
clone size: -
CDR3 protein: CASSFSGGREDTQYF
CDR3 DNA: TGTGCCAGCAGCTTTTCCGGGGGGCGAGAAGATACGCAGTATTTT

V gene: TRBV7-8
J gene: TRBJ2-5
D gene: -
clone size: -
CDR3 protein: CASSLGAVQETQYF
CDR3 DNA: TGTGCCAGCAGCTTGGGGGCGGTACAAGAGACCCAGTACTTC